The clone carrying this T cell receptor (beta chain) turned up a few times. No antigen is known for it. Every bit of the isolated RNA underwent reverse transcription, so sequencing read expressed TCRB transcripts. Read counts averaged roughly 3.5 million for samples of naive, central memory and regulatory T cells. Sequencing was performed with immunoSEQ multiplex PCR; in TCRdb, only in-frame clones are kept and a portion is missing. The sample consists of 500,000 to 650,000 clones, around 12% of them appearing once. This sample was included in a study of beta chain features in type 1 diabetes. Findings and caveats of the study: The question left open here concerned HLA type influencing TCRB rearrangement. Shorter TCRB CDR3s, moderately but significantly so, were found in Type 1 diabetes patients in all four CD4+ subsets.

Germline CDR1 SQVTM, CDR2 ANQGSEA. The CDR3 is made up of 14 amino acids. Trimming stripped 0 bases from V and 0 bases from J, with 6 bases between. The chain carries TRBV29-1 and TRBJ1-3; D not certain. The material sequenced was naive CD4+ T cells from blood. This TCR was recovered from a man aged 25-45 years with type 1 diabetes. The CDR3 loop reads CSVEDIGSGNTIYF. Written as DNA, the CDR3 is TGCAGCGTTGAAGACATCGGCTCTGGAAACACCATATATTTT.